This TCR beta chain came from a study of early T cells in non-severe SARS-CoV-2 infection. This clonotype showed up just a few times. No antigen is known for it. Individual cDNA molecules were tagged with unique molecular identifiers. TCRdb processed the 5' RACE reads anew with MiXCR; each CDR3 protein has one entry. The sample contains some 91,000 distinct CDR3 sequences, around 14% of which appear only once. Broader study findings: Private and CD4 specificities were missed by VDJdb matching, which favored anti-spike CD8 responses.

CDR3 length: 14 residues. Germline assignment: CDR1 SQVTM and CDR2 ANQGSEA. V shed 4 bases and J shed 3 bases, with 14 bases lying between them. The chain has TRBV29-1 and TRBJ2-3; D is uncertain. The source is an adult who was a healthcare worker with PCR-confirmed SARS-CoV-2 infection or an uninfected control (not recorded which). The sample was whole blood. CDR3 coding DNA: TGCAGCGTTGGGGTTGCTCGACCTACAGATACGCAGTATTTT. This sequence encodes CSVGVARPTDTQYF.